Below are 29 T cell receptor beta chains sequenced from a single sample in a study of cytomegalovirus exposure and HLA in healthy donors. With 60 Vbeta and 13 Jbeta primers, the PCR was carried out. Profiled with immunoSEQ multiplex PCR; TCRdb holds only in-frame clones, not every one. The sample carries 180,000 or so clones, 75% recorded once. The source material was PBMCs. All receptors derive from a middle-aged woman in good health and CMV-seropositive.

The V and J genes are TRBV11-2 and TRBJ2-7; D may be TRBD2 (7 bases). This CDR3 is 19 amino acids long. CDR1 is SGHAT and CDR2 is FQNNGV in the germline V gene. V lost 2 bases to trimming and J lost 2 bases, with 25 bases between them. The CDR3 sequence is CASSLMRTSGAGHAYEQYF. CDR3 bases: TGTGCCAGCAGCTTAATGCGGACTTCAGGAGCGGGACATGCCTACGAGCAGTACTTC. The whole variable domain, remainder taken from reference TRBV11-2 and TRBJ2-7, is EAGVAQSPRYKIIEKRQSVAFWCNPISGHATLYWYQQILGQGPKLLIQFQNNGVVDDSQLPKDRFSAERLKGVDSTLKIQPAKLEDSAVYLCASSLMRTSGAGHAYEQYFGPGTRLTVT.

The V call is TRBV6-6, the J call TRBJ2-5, with 8 bases identical to TRBD1. This CDR3 spans 15 amino acids. The V gene's germline CDR1 is MNHNY and CDR2 SVGAGI (reference sequence). The V and J ends lost 4 bases and 1 base, in that order; junction bases with no gene match: 5. DNA of the CDR3: TGTGCCAGCAGTTTGGGGACAGGCTTCCAAGAGACCCAGTACTTC. Residues: CASSLGTGFQETQYF.

The chain links TRBV2 to TRBJ2-7, with 10 bases matching TRBD2. V dropped 0 bases and J dropped 5; count of bases not matched to a gene: 4. Germline loops: CDR1 SNHLY, CDR2 FYNNEI. The CDR3 contains 15 residues. CDR3 nucleotides: TGTGCCAGCAGTGAAGCAGGGCTAGCGGGAGACGAGCAGTACTTC. This translates into CASSEAGLAGDEQYF.

The chain is built from TRBV28 and TRBJ1-1; TRBD1 aligns across 7 bases. The CDR3 spans 12 residues. The V segment lost 4 bases and the J segment 11 bases; nucleotides outside the gene matches: 7. Germline lookup yields CDR1 MDHEN and CDR2 SYDVKM. The CDR3 nucleotides read TGTGCCAGCAGTTCAGACAGGGAGGCGGCTTTCTTT. This codes for CASSSDREAAFF.

The rearrangement uses TRBV19 and TRBJ2-7, with 9 bases lining up with TRBD1. J was trimmed by 6 bases and V by 5 bases; bases with no gene match: 8. This CDR3 is 14 amino acids long. Germline V gene lookup returns CDR1 LNHDA and CDR2 SQIVND (reference sequence). CDR3 nucleotide sequence: TGTGCCAGTAGTCCCACGTGGGACAGGGTCGAGCAGTACTTC. Protein sequence: CASSPTWDRVEQYF.

The chain joins TRBV28 to TRBJ2-7, with TRBD1 matching 7 bases. Germline trimming cut 8 bases from V and 1 base from J; bases unmatched to any gene: 8. The CDR3 covers 14 residues. CDR1 MDHEN and CDR2 SYDVKM come from the germline V gene. CDR3: CASRRGDSSYEQYF. The CDR3 DNA sequence: TGTGCCAGCCGGAGAGGGGACAGTTCCTACGAGCAGTACTTC. The full variable domain, rest sourced from reference TRBV28 and TRBJ2-7, is DVKVTQSSRYLVKRTGEKVFLECVQDMDHENMFWYRQDPGLGLRLIYFSYDVKMKEKGDIPEGYSVSREKKERFSLILESASTNQTSMYLCASRRGDSSYEQYFGPGTRLTVT.

J is TRBJ1-1 and V is TRBV7-9; D ambiguous. Germline values: CDR1 SEHNR, CDR2 FQNEAQ (reference sequence). V dropped 3 bases and J dropped 0 bases, with 5 bases sitting between them. The CDR3 consists of 13 residues. The CDR3 spells CASSFNMNTEAFF. The CDR3 DNA reads as TGTGCCAGCAGCTTTAACATGAACACTGAAGCTTTCTTT.

V and J are TRBV7-2 and TRBJ1-2; 8 nucleotides line up with TRBD1. Germline V gene sequence: CDR1 SGHTA, CDR2 FQGNSA. This CDR3 has 13 amino acids. V shed 4 bases and J 6 bases; nucleotides not matched to a gene: 4. The CDR3 sequence is CASSSGQGNGYTF. The CDR3, as DNA: TGTGCCAGCAGCTCTGGACAGGGAAATGGCTACACCTTC.

The V gene is TRBV7-9, the J gene TRBJ2-5; D is unclear. The CDR3 spans 12 residues. Trimming shortened V by 2 bases and J by 7 bases, and 8 bases separated the two germline ends. The germline V gene encodes CDR1 SEHNR and CDR2 FQNEAQ (reference sequence). The CDR3 DNA reads as TGTGCCAGCAGCTTACTAGGTCCGACCCAGTACTTC. Its protein is CASSLLGPTQYF. Filled out from reference TRBV7-9 and TRBJ2-5, the complete variable domain reads DTGVSQNPRHKITKRGQNVTFRCDPISEHNRLYWYRQTLGQGPEFLTYFQNEAQLEKSRLLSDRFSAERPKGSFSTLEIQRTEQGDSAMYLCASSLLGPTQYFGPGTRLLVL.

This chain's CDR3 is CASSVEGQANQPQHF. As DNA, the CDR3 is TGTGCCAGCAGCGTAGAGGGACAGGCCAATCAGCCCCAGCATTTT. V gene TRBV9 combines with J gene TRBJ1-5; TRBD1 matches at 8 bases. Per germline, CDR1 SGDLS and CDR2 YYNGEE. The length of the CDR3 is 15 residues. The J segment lost 3 bases and the V segment lost 0 bases, leaving 2 bases of the junction unmatched.

A note on this clone: At one end, the junction sequence differs from germline, possibly due to a read error. The chain employs TRBV7-2 and TRBJ2-7; no clear D gene. The CDR3 length is 12 residues. Germline CDR1 is SGHTA and CDR2 is FQGNSA. CDR3 bases: TGTGCCAGCAGCTTAAGCTCCCACGAGCAGTACTTC. The encoded protein is CASSLSSHEQYF.

V is TRBV6-1 and J is TRBJ1-4; 9 bases line up with TRBD1. The ends lost 7 bases at V and 4 bases at J; junction bases unmatched: 7. Germline loops: CDR1 MNHNS, CDR2 SASEGT. The CDR3 totals 15 residues. This CDR3 reads CASTRTGANNEKLFF. The CDR3, as DNA: TGTGCCAGCACTAGGACAGGGGCAAATAATGAAAAACTGTTTTTT.

The chain carries TRBV28 and TRBJ1-1; 11 nucleotides line up with TRBD1. J lost 0 bases, V lost 6 bases, and 12 bases had no gene match. The CDR3 is 18 amino acids. Germline loops: CDR1 MDHEN, CDR2 SYDVKM. The CDR3 nucleotides read TGTGCCAGCAGGGTATCCGGGACAGGGGGTTCGGTGAACACTGAAGCTTTCTTT. Its translation is CASRVSGTGGSVNTEAFF. The variable domain in full, completed from reference TRBV28 and TRBJ1-1, reads DVKVTQSSRYLVKRTGEKVFLECVQDMDHENMFWYRQDPGLGLRLIYFSYDVKMKEKGDIPEGYSVSREKKERFSLILESASTNQTSMYLCASRVSGTGGSVNTEAFFGQGTRLTVV.

In this sample, this clone turned up a few times. The rearrangement uses TRBV11-2 and TRBJ2-5, with 7 bases that match TRBD2. CDR3 size: 15 residues. CDR1 is SGHAT, CDR2 FQNNGV, per germline. Trimming cost V 2 bases and J 5 bases; bases outside gene matches: 8. This chain's CDR3 is CASSLSRGGFETQYF. The CDR3 DNA is TGTGCCAGCAGCTTAAGTCGCGGGGGTTTTGAGACCCAGTACTTC.

The V gene is TRBV10-1, the J gene TRBJ2-3; possible D gene TRBD2, 6 bases. Deletions cut 4 bases from V and 6 bases from J, with 17 bases between. Germline V gives CDR1 WNHNN, CDR2 SYGVQD (reference sequence). This CDR3 is built from 15 residues. The CDR3 here is CASSGSSGPWDTQYF. The CDR3 DNA follows: TGCGCCAGCAGTGGGAGTAGCGGACCCTGGGATACGCAGTATTTT.

J is TRBJ2-7 and V is TRBV10-3; TRBD1 might be the D (6 bases). CDR1 and CDR2 from the germline V gene are ENHRY and SYGVKD. The CDR3 runs 15 residues. Trimming took 3 bases from V and 4 from J, leaving 16 bases between them. DNA for the CDR3: TGTGCCATCAGTGACAGGGGTGGTATCTCGTACGAGCAGTACTTC. It specifies CAISDRGGISYEQYF.

The J gene is TRBJ2-2, the V gene TRBV9, with D possibly matching TRBD2 (5 bases). The V gene lost 4 bases and the J gene lost 5 bases, with 15 bases spanning the gap. The CDR3 is 15 residues long. The V gene's germline CDR1 is SGDLS and CDR2 YYNGEE. The CDR3 is CASSLHSTGTGELFF. CDR3 DNA: TGTGCCAGCAGCCTACATTCGACGGGGACCGGGGAGCTGTTTTTT.

The chain carries TRBV18 and TRBJ1-2; perhaps TRBD1 as D (5 bases). This CDR3 spans 15 amino acids. CDR1 KGHSH and CDR2 LQKENI come from the germline V gene. The V gene lost 2 bases and the J gene lost 3 bases, with 13 bases spanning the gap. The CDR3 is CASSPVAGRDYGYTF. CDR3 nucleotide sequence: TGTGCCAGCTCACCAGTCGCAGGGCGCGACTATGGCTACACCTTC.

The chain uses TRBV2 and TRBJ2-1; 12 positions match TRBD2. The CDR3 runs 16 residues. In germline, CDR1 is SNHLY, CDR2 FYNNEI. With 4 bases clipped from V and 9 bases from J, the junction kept 10 bases outside the gene matches. The CDR3 reads CASSARLAGGKAEQFF. For the CDR3, the DNA is TGTGCCAGCAGTGCTCGGCTAGCGGGAGGGAAAGCTGAGCAGTTCTTC.

As DNA, the CDR3 is TGCAGCGTTATCAGCGGGAGCACAGATACGCAGTATTTT. This gives the protein CSVISGSTDTQYF. The rearrangement uses TRBV29-1 and TRBJ2-3; tentatively, D is TRBD2 (6 bases). The CDR3 is 13 residues long. The V and J ends lost 5 bases and 0 bases respectively, with 9 bases between them. CDR1 and CDR2 from the germline V gene are SQVTM and ANQGSEA.

The chain's CDR3 is CASSPTERGGPTDTQYF. The CDR3 nucleotides are TGCGCCAGCAGCCCTACGGAACGGGGGGGGCCCACAGATACGCAGTATTTT. The chain is built from TRBV4-1 and TRBJ2-3; 8 bases fit TRBD2. The V and J ends lost 4 bases and 2 bases, in that order; junction bases with no gene match: 11. CDR3 length: 17 amino acids. Germline V gene data show CDR1 as MGHRA and CDR2 as YSYEKL.

This chain joins TRBV9 and TRBJ2-1; no firm D call. Germline assignment: CDR1 SGDLS and CDR2 YYNGEE. CDR3 length: 13 amino acids. The V gene lost 3 bases and the J gene lost 0 bases, with 4 bases spanning the gap. The CDR3 DNA reads TGTGCCAGCAGCGCCAGCTCCTACAATGAGCAGTTCTTC. Translating gives CASSASSYNEQFF.

This clone came up a few times. The chain joins TRBV5-1 to TRBJ2-1, with D perhaps matching TRBD2 (6 bases). Germline CDR1 is SGHRS and CDR2 is YFSETQ. The CDR3 runs to 13 residues. V lost 1 base to trimming and J lost 13 bases, with 15 bases between them. CDR3 sequence: CASSLFRGTGQFF. CDR3 nucleotides: TGCGCCAGCAGCTTGTTCCGGGGGACGGGTCAGTTCTTC.

The J gene is TRBJ1-6, the V gene TRBV28; TRBD1 agrees at 9 bases. Germline CDR1 is MDHEN and CDR2 is SYDVKM. With 6 bases clipped from V and 5 bases from J, the junction kept 5 bases outside the gene matches. The CDR3 has 15 residues. The CDR3 protein is CASSPRDRDNSPLHF. CDR3 in DNA: TGTGCCAGCAGCCCCCGGGACAGGGATAATTCACCCCTCCACTTT.

This chain uses TRBV19 with TRBJ2-1, with TRBD2 matching 9 bases. V shed 3 bases, J shed 4 bases, and the junction held 10 bases outside the gene matches. The germline V gene has CDR1 LNHDA and CDR2 SQIVND (reference sequence). This CDR3 region has 17 residues. CDR3 sequence: CASSIGVAGAFYNEQFF. DNA for the CDR3: TGTGCCAGTAGTATCGGTGTAGCGGGAGCCTTTTACAATGAGCAGTTCTTC.

The V gene is TRBV29-1, the J gene TRBJ1-5, with 7 bases lining up with TRBD1. From germline, CDR1 is SQVTM and CDR2 ANQGSEA. J gave up 5 bases and V 7 bases, and 11 bases lay outside the gene matches. CDR3 length equals 14 residues. The CDR3 nucleotides are TGCAGCGCCGGCGCAGGGGGAGGAGATCAGCCCCAGCATTTT. It translates to CSAGAGGGDQPQHF. Filled out from reference TRBV29-1 and TRBJ1-5, the complete variable domain reads SAVISQKPSRDICQRGTSLTIQCQVDSQVTMMFWYRQQPGQSLTLIATANQGSEATYESGFVIDKFPISRPNLTFSTLTVSNMSPEDSSIYLCSAGAGGGDQPQHFGDGTRLSIL.

The chain uses TRBV11-2 and TRBJ2-5; tentatively, D is TRBD1 (5 bases). The CDR3 totals 11 residues. V was clipped by 7 bases and J by 6 bases, with 9 bases between them. The germline V gene has CDR1 SGHAT and CDR2 FQNNGV. The CDR3 sequence is CASIKGQTQYF. In DNA, the CDR3 is TGTGCCAGCATCAAGGGGCAGACCCAGTACTTC.

V usage is TRBV2 and J usage is TRBJ2-7, with a weak D call TRBD1 (6 bases). The V and J ends lost 7 bases and 2 bases respectively, with 18 bases between them. Germline V lookup: CDR1 SNHLY, CDR2 FYNNEI. This CDR3 has 15 amino acids. The CDR3, as DNA: TGTGCCAGCAAACAACAGGGAATGTCGACCTACGAGCAGTACTTC. Translating gives CASKQQGMSTYEQYF.

CDR3 in amino acids: CASSLTGYQFF. The CDR3 region has the DNA TGTGCCAGCAGCTTGACAGGGTACCAGTTCTTC. This rearrangement joins TRBV5-6 to TRBJ2-1, with D perhaps matching TRBD1 (6 bases). The V gene lost 1 base and the J gene lost 13 bases, with 9 bases spanning the gap. Germline lookup yields CDR1 SGHDT and CDR2 YYEEEE. The CDR3 contains 11 residues.